These 9 T cell receptor beta chains came from one sample sequenced in a study of vaccination and CD4 T cells after COVID-19. As to treatment: roughly ten-day PBMC culture with coronavirus spike peptide pools or control peptides (ViraFEST assay). The antigens for these receptors are not known. The assay that was used to sequence DNA from cultured CD4+ T cells was the Oncomine TCR Beta short-read assay. TCRdb itself ran the PCR reads through MiXCR, one entry per CDR3 protein. The sample consists of 10,000 to 15,000 distinct CDR3 sequences, 35% to 50% of them appearing once. The starting material was cultured CD4+ T cells from blood, obtained after SARS-CoV-2 vaccination. Source of these receptors: a human donor with COVID-19.

The genes are TRBV27 and TRBJ1-2; tentatively, D is TRBD1 (5 bases). The V end was cut by 3 bases, the J end by 5 bases, with 10 bases between. The germline CDR1 and CDR2 sequences are MNHEY and SMNVEV (reference sequence). This CDR3 contains 13 residues. CDR3 residues: CASSFQGLYGYTF. Written as DNA, the CDR3 is TGTGCCAGCAGTTTCCAGGGACTGTATGGCTACACCTTC.

This clonotype was detected only a few times. V is TRBV18 and J is TRBJ2-3; no clear D gene. CDR3 length: 13 amino acids. Germline CDR1 reads KGHSH; CDR2 reads LQKENI. The V end was cut by 3 bases, the J end by 5 bases, with 9 bases between. The CDR3 spells CASSPENGDTQYF. CDR3 sequence (DNA): TGTGCCAGCTCACCGGAAAACGGAGATACGCAGTATTTT.

V is TRBV28 and J is TRBJ1-3; TRBD1 might be the D (5 bases). The CDR3 is made up of 14 amino acids. CDR1 and CDR2 from the germline V gene are MDHEN and SYDVKM. V lost 0 bases and J 2 bases, leaving 5 bases between the germline ends. The CDR3 coding sequence is TGTGCCAGCAGTTTATGGGGGCCTGGAAACACCATATATTTT. Its translation is CASSLWGPGNTIYF.

This clonotype was counted between two and nine times. This chain joins TRBV20-1 and TRBJ1-5; D gene unclear. V shed 4 bases and J shed 0 bases, with 10 bases lying between them. The CDR3 has 14 residues. Per germline, CDR1 DFQATT and CDR2 SNEGSKA (reference sequence). The CDR3 region has the DNA TGCAGTGCTATGAAGGACCATAGCAATCAGCCCCAGCATTTT. As protein: CSAMKDHSNQPQHF.

CDR3 in amino acids: CASSPPEAGAYGYTF. The CDR3 DNA follows: TGTGCCAGCTCACCACCGGAGGCAGGGGCCTATGGCTACACCTTC. The rearrangement links TRBV18 to TRBJ1-2, with a possible D match to TRBD1 (6 bases). Trimming left V 0 bases short and J 4 bases short, with 12 bases between. The CDR3 extends over 15 amino acids. Germline CDR1 reads KGHSH; CDR2 reads LQKENI.

The genes are TRBV6-1 and TRBJ1-5; maybe TRBD1 (5 bases). CDR3 length equals 14 residues. Germline V gene data show CDR1 as MNHNS and CDR2 as SASEGT. Trimming left V 5 bases short and J 0 bases short, with 8 bases between. Written as DNA, the CDR3 is TGTGCCAGCAGTATGGGGGTTAGCAATCAGCCCCAGCATTTT. This codes for CASSMGVSNQPQHF.

In this sample, this clonotype turned up a few times. This rearrangement joins TRBV20-1 to TRBJ2-4, with D perhaps TRBD1 or TRBD2 (5 bases each). Trimming pared 6 bases from V and 11 bases from J, leaving 20 bases between. The CDR3 is made up of 13 amino acids. Germline V gene data show CDR1 as DFQATT and CDR2 as SNEGSKA (reference sequence). The CDR3 DNA sequence: TGCAGTGCCGGTGGGGGACCAGCCCCTTTTCAGTACTTC. Translated, it gives CSAGGGPAPFQYF.

The chain couples TRBV19 to TRBJ1-1; a possible D gene is TRBD1 (5 bases). Per the germline V gene, CDR1 is LNHDA and CDR2 is SQIVND (reference sequence). Deletions cut 5 bases from V and 1 base from J, with 11 bases between. The length of the CDR3 is 14 residues. CDR3 sequence reads: CASSGFQGNTEAFF. The CDR3, as DNA: TGTGCCAGTAGTGGCTTCCAGGGGAACACTGAAGCTTTCTTT. Together with reference TRBV19 and TRBJ1-1, the CDR3 gives the full variable domain: DGGITQSPKYLFRKEGQNVTLSCEQNLNHDAMYWYRQDPGQGLRLIYYSQIVNDFQKGDIAEGYSVSREKKESFPLTVTSAQKNPTAFYLCASSGFQGNTEAFFGQGTRLTVV.

This clonotype was seen a few times. This rearrangement joins TRBV20-1 to TRBJ2-7; 7 nucleotides agree with TRBD1. The CDR3 runs to 14 residues. CDR1 and CDR2 from the germline V gene are DFQATT and SNEGSKA (reference sequence). V was pared by 1 base and J by 4 bases, with 7 bases of the junction left unmatched. The CDR3 loop is CSARVGDSVYEQYF. The CDR3, as DNA: TGCAGTGCTAGAGTCGGGGACAGCGTTTACGAGCAGTACTTC.